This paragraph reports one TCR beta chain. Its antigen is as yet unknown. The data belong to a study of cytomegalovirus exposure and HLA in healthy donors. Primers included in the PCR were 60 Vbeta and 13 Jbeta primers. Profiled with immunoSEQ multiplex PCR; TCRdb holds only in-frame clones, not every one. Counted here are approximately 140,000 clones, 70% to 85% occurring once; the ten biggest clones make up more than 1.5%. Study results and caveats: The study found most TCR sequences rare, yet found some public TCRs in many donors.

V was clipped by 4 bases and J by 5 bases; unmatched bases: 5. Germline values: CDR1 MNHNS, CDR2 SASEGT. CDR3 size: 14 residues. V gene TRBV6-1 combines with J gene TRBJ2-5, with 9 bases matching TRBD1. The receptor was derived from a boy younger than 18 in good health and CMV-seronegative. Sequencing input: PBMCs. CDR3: CASSVDRGFETQYF. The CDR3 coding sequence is TGTGCCAGCAGTGTTGACAGGGGGTTTGAGACCCAGTACTTC.